The clone carrying this T cell receptor beta chain was observed many times. The data are from a study of T cells in Graves' hyperthyroidism and ophthalmopathy. Study-level information: The blood sample was taken at first diagnosis, before treatment began.

Trimming stripped 6 bases from V and 0 bases from J, with 6 bases between. Germline lookup yields CDR1 MDHEN and CDR2 SYDVKM. The CDR3 sequence is 13 residues long. The source material, RNA transcripts, was used to amplify TCR beta CDR3 regions. Researchers ran a first-round RT-PCR on the TCR CDR3 using the HTBI primer set. One entry per CDR3 protein, called by TCRdb with MiXCR from the multiplex PCR reads. This sample has 300,000 to 450,000 distinct CDR3 sequences, with roughly 14% found just once. Exclusion criteria comprised uncontrolled infection, other autoimmune disease, pregnancy or lactation. Every diagnosis used clinical symptoms, serum thyroxine and TRAb, thyroid ultrasound and orbital computed tomography. PBMCs stemmed from less than 13 ml fresh peripheral blood.

The chain links TRBV28 to TRBJ1-5, with D hard to call. The material sequenced was blood. This TCR derives from a man aged 25-45 years with Graves' hyperthyroidism that later progressed to Graves' ophthalmopathy. The CDR3 protein is CASRLLSNQPQHF. Here the CDR3 DNA reads TGTGCCAGCAGGTTACTTAGCAATCAGCCCCAGCATTTT.